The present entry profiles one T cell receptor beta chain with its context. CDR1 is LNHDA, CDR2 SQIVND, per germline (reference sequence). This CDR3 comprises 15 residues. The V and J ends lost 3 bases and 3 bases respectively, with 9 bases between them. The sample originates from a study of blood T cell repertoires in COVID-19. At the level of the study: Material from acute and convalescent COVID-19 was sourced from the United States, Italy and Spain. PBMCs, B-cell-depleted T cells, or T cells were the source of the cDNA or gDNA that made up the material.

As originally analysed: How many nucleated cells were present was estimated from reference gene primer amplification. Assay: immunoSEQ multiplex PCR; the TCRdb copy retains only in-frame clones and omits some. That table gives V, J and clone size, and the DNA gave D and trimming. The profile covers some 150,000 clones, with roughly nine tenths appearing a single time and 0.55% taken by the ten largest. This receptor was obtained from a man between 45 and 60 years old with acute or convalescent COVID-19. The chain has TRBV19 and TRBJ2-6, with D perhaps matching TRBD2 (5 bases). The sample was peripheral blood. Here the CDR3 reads CASSMGSFGANVLTF. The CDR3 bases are TGTGCCAGTAGTATGGGGAGCTTTGGGGCCAACGTCCTGACTTTC.